The 24 T cell receptor beta chains reported below all come from one sample, sequenced in a study of post-analysis software for immune sequencing data. No antigens are known for them. Whole-study results and caveats: Four to six TRBV segments were significantly more frequent in patients than in controls. TRBV5-6, TRBV5-1 and TRBV20-1 were among these segments.

Libraries were made from TCR beta cDNA, and they carried unique molecular identifiers. TCRdb reprocessed the PCR reads with MiXCR, giving one entry per CDR3 protein. The repertoire holds hundreds of thousands of distinct CDR3 sequences, with around 50% as singletons. The sequenced sample was blood. These receptor sequences come from a girl between 10 and 17 years old with multiple sclerosis.

The gene calls are TRBV4-2 and TRBJ2-5, with D unresolved. Germline V gives CDR1 LGHNA, CDR2 YNFKEQ. CDR3 length equals 14 residues. Trimming left V 2 bases short and J 0 bases short, with 7 bases between. The CDR3 loop is CASSQRVDQETQYF. CDR3 in DNA: TGTGCCAGCAGCCAAAGGGTTGACCAAGAGACCCAGTACTTC.

A few counts support this clonotype. This chain connects TRBV27 to TRBJ2-6; the D is unclear. V lost 3 bases and J 1 base, leaving 4 bases between the germline ends. Germline V lookup: CDR1 MNHEY, CDR2 SMNVEV (reference sequence). CDR3 size: 14 residues. The CDR3 loop reads CASSFLSGANVLTF. Written as DNA, the CDR3 is TGTGCCAGCAGTTTCCTTTCTGGGGCCAACGTCCTGACTTTC.

The rearrangement links TRBV5-1 to TRBJ1-1, with D possibly being TRBD1 (6 bases). The CDR3 has 16 residues. The V end lost 5 bases, the J end lost 0 bases, and 17 bases lay between the germline ends. Germline V gene lookup returns CDR1 SGHRS and CDR2 YFSETQ. CDR3 sequence: CASSQDGGPMNTEAFF. The CDR3, as DNA: TGCGCCAGCAGTCAGGACGGGGGGCCCATGAACACTGAAGCTTTCTTT.

The CDR3 reads CASSPWEGTEAFF. DNA for the CDR3: TGTGCCAGCAGTCCCTGGGAGGGCACTGAAGCTTTCTTT. This chain links TRBV12-3 or TRBV12-4 with TRBJ1-1; D remains ambiguous. The CDR3 covers 13 residues. The V gene lost 5 bases and the J gene lost 4 bases, with 11 bases spanning the gap.

This rearrangement joins TRBV7-9 to TRBJ2-6; TRBD2 is a possible D gene (6 bases). The ends were cut back, 4 bases at V and 2 bases at J, with 15 bases in the middle. This CDR3 region has 17 residues. Germline V gene data show CDR1 as SEHNR and CDR2 as FQNEAQ (reference sequence). CDR3 protein: CASSSSNTGAGANVLTF. The CDR3 DNA follows: TGTGCCAGCAGCTCCTCAAATACGGGGGCTGGGGCCAACGTCCTGACTTTC.

This clonotype was seen once. The chain is built from TRBV20-1 and TRBJ2-1, with TRBD2 matching over 7 bases. Trimming removed 6 bases from V and 12 bases from J; junction bases left unmatched: 14. Germline V gene data show CDR1 as DFQATT and CDR2 as SNEGSKA (reference sequence). The CDR3 is made up of 13 amino acids. In DNA form, the CDR3 reads TGCAGTGCCCCGGGGCTAGCGGAGGGTAGGCAGTTCTTC. This codes for CSAPGLAEGRQFF.

There are a few counts of this clonotype. The rearrangement uses TRBV20-1 and TRBJ2-3, with 10 bases fitting TRBD2. The CDR3 loop spans 14 amino acids. J lost 2 bases, V lost 6 bases, and 5 bases had no gene match. CDR1 and CDR2 (germline): DFQATT, SNEGSKA (reference sequence). CDR3 protein: CSAWLAGDTDTQYF. CDR3 DNA: TGCAGTGCGTGGCTAGCGGGAGACACAGATACGCAGTATTTT.

The chain recombines TRBV12-3 or TRBV12-4 with TRBJ2-3; D not resolved. V shed 3 bases and J shed 10 bases, with 11 bases lying between them. This CDR3 is built from 12 residues. The CDR3 bases are TGTGCCAGCAGTTTCACCCCGTGGTCGCAGTATTTT. Amino acids: CASSFTPWSQYF.

This clonotype was seen only a few times. The gene calls are TRBV10-2 and TRBJ1-1, with D possibly TRBD1 on 5 matching bases. This CDR3 comprises 13 residues. Germline V gene lookup returns CDR1 WSHSY and CDR2 SAAADI. V lost 5 bases and J 0 bases, leaving 7 bases between the germline ends. The CDR3 nucleotides are TGCGCCAGCAGTTGGGACGTGAACACTGAAGCTTTCTTT. Translated, it gives CASSWDVNTEAFF.

V is TRBV3-1 and J is TRBJ2-1, with D possibly being TRBD1 or TRBD2 (6 bases each). CDR1 is LGHDT and CDR2 is YNNKEL in the germline V gene (reference sequence). Trimming pared 0 bases from V and 3 bases from J, leaving 15 bases between. CDR3 length equals 17 residues. For the CDR3, the DNA is TGTGCCAGCAGCCAAGATAGGGGGGAGAAGGTCTACAATGAGCAGTTCTTC. Translated, it gives CASSQDRGEKVYNEQFF.

This clonotype showed up just a few times. V is TRBV20-1 and J is TRBJ1-2; D possibly corresponds to TRBD1 (5 bases). The CDR3 covers 11 residues. Deletions cut 7 bases from V and 5 bases from J, with 11 bases between. Germline assignment: CDR1 DFQATT and CDR2 SNEGSKA (reference sequence). The CDR3 bases are TGCAGTGGGGGGTCTCAGTATGGCTACACCTTC. The encoded protein is CSGGSQYGYTF.

V gene TRBV6-6 combines with J gene TRBJ2-1; 9 positions agree with TRBD1. Near its end, the DNA agrees better with TRBJ2-7, so the J call may be wrong. Looked up from germline, CDR1 is MNHNY and CDR2 is SVGAGI (reference sequence). This CDR3 is 15 amino acids long. The CDR3 loop is CASRPTGGTYNEQYF. CDR3 bases: TGTGCCAGCAGACCTACAGGGGGCACCTACAATGAGCAGTACTTC.

The chain is built from TRBV20-1 and TRBJ2-1; D perhaps matches TRBD2 (6 bases). V dropped 3 bases and J dropped 7 bases, with 10 bases sitting between them. This CDR3 spans 12 amino acids. The germline V gene encodes CDR1 DFQATT and CDR2 SNEGSKA (reference sequence). The CDR3 loop reads CSASRLENEQFF. CDR3 DNA sequence: TGCAGTGCTAGCAGACTAGAGAATGAGCAGTTCTTC.

As to this clonotype: A much larger clone lies one base from this, so it may be a read error. The chain combines TRBV6-4 with TRBJ2-1, with a possible D match to TRBD2 (7 bases). The DNA matches TRBJ2-7 better at its end, which makes the J call doubtful. Germline CDR1 reads MRHNA; CDR2 reads SNTAGT. The CDR3 loop spans 16 amino acids. As DNA, the CDR3 is TGTGCCAGCAGTGACTCGGACGGGGGGCCCTACAATGAGCAGTACTTC. This encodes CASSDSDGGPYNEQYF.

CDR3: CSLGGGQNYGYTF. For the CDR3, the DNA is TGCAGTCTTGGGGGGGGGCAGAACTATGGCTACACCTTC. The rearrangement joins TRBV20-1 to TRBJ1-2; D may be TRBD1 (6 bases). The germline V gene encodes CDR1 DFQATT and CDR2 SNEGSKA (reference sequence). The CDR3 consists of 13 residues. V was shortened by 8 bases and J by 2 bases, with 15 bases between the two germline ends.

This chain uses TRBV6-1 with TRBJ2-7, with D possibly TRBD2 on 7 matching bases. The CDR3 is made up of 15 amino acids. Trimming cost V 1 base and J 2 bases, with 12 bases left between them. CDR1 and CDR2 from the germline V gene are MNHNS and SASEGT. CDR3 residues: CASSEEGGLTYEQYF. CDR3 nucleotides: TGTGCCAGCAGTGAAGAGGGGGGGCTGACCTACGAGCAGTACTTC.

The chain carries TRBV6-1 and TRBJ2-1; D is possibly TRBD1 (6 bases). Trimming pared 6 bases from V and 14 bases from J, leaving 14 bases between. The CDR3 has 11 amino acids. CDR1 is MNHNS, CDR2 SASEGT, per germline. CDR3 protein: CASSLGQREFF. The CDR3 region has the DNA TGTGCCAGCAGCCTCGGACAGCGTGAGTTCTTC.

The V and J genes are TRBV9 and TRBJ2-1, with D uncertain. CDR1 and CDR2 from the germline V gene are SGDLS and YYNGEE. The ends were cut back, 1 base at V and 0 bases at J, with 8 bases in the middle. The CDR3 covers 15 residues. The DNA for the CDR3 is TGTGCCAGCAGCGTATCCGTCCCCTCCTACAATGAGCAGTTCTTC. This codes for CASSVSVPSYNEQFF. The full variable domain, completed using reference TRBV9 and TRBJ2-1, is DSGVTQTPKHLITATGQRVTLRCSPRSGDLSVYWYQQSLDQGLQFLIQYYNGEERAKGNILERFSAQQFPDLHSELNLSSLELGDSALYFCASSVSVPSYNEQFFGPGTRLTVL.

The chain recombines TRBV12-3 or TRBV12-4 with TRBJ2-7; 13 nucleotides agree with TRBD2. The ends lost 7 bases at V and 6 bases at J; junction bases unmatched: 6. This CDR3 has 14 amino acids. CDR3 region: CASTARLAGGEQYF. The CDR3 nucleotides read TGTGCCAGCACCGCAAGACTAGCGGGAGGCGAGCAGTACTTC.

The rearrangement links TRBV7-9 to TRBJ2-7; 9 bases agree with TRBD1. Per the germline V gene, CDR1 is SEHNR and CDR2 is FQNEAQ (reference sequence). With 1 base clipped from V and 6 bases from J, the junction kept 7 bases outside the gene matches. The CDR3 is made up of 15 amino acids. In DNA, the CDR3 is TGTGCCAGCAGCTTAGGCGACAGGGGGAGGGCCGAGCAGTACTTC. It codes for CASSLGDRGRAEQYF.

The CDR3 loop is CSASIRGRETQYF. The CDR3 DNA follows: TGCAGTGCTAGTATTCGGGGGCGGGAGACCCAGTACTTC. V usage is TRBV20-1 and J usage is TRBJ2-7, with D perhaps TRBD1 or TRBD2 (6 bases each). The J call is uncertain, as TRBJ2-5 better fits the DNA end. CDR3 length equals 13 residues. CDR1 is DFQATT and CDR2 is SNEGSKA in the germline V gene (reference sequence).

The chain joins TRBV12-3 or TRBV12-4 to TRBJ2-3; the D is unclear. CDR3 length equals 14 residues. The V and J ends lost 3 bases and 6 bases respectively, with 13 bases between them. CDR3 sequence: CASSFGTTVDTQYF. The CDR3, as DNA: TGTGCCAGCAGTTTTGGTACGACGGTGGATACGCAGTATTTT.

The chain uses TRBV29-1 and TRBJ1-5, with D hard to call. The CDR3 has 14 amino acids. Germline V lookup: CDR1 SQVTM, CDR2 ANQGSEA. V shed 8 bases and J shed 7 bases, with 21 bases lying between them. The CDR3 loop is CSHPLPVVEQPQHF. As DNA, the CDR3 is TGCAGCCACCCACTCCCAGTGGTGGAACAGCCCCAGCATTTT.

Details on this clonotype: It is likely a read error, because the conserved phenylalanine at the end of the CDR3 is missing. The V and J genes are TRBV20-1 and TRBJ2-3; 8 bases agree with TRBD2. The CDR3 totals 15 residues. After removal of 0 bases from V and 5 bases from J, the junction contained 7 bases not matched to a gene. Germline CDR1 DFQATT, CDR2 SNEGSKA (reference sequence). DNA of the CDR3: TGCAGTGCTAGAGATCCAGCGGGAGCGGGAGATACGCAGTATTGT. Residues: CSARDPAGAGDTQYC.